Shown below are 22 T cell receptor beta chains from a single sample sequenced in a study of Ad26.COV2.S vaccination and SARS-CoV-2 variants. Treatment here: around 19 received Ad26.COV2.S at low or high dose, single or two shots; roughly five received placebo; per-sample allocation not given. Collection of samples fell on day 63 after the first vaccine or placebo injection. Assay used: immunoSEQ multiplex PCR; TCRdb lists only in-frame clones, some missing. The data show some 340,000 clones, more than 70% seen once. This specimen was peripheral blood, taken in a trial of Ad26.COV2.S vaccine versus placebo. These receptors were collected from a person between 18 and 60 years old who received the Ad26.COV2.S COVID-19 vaccine or a placebo.

This clone appeared a single time. The chain carries TRBV5-1 and TRBJ2-5; 16 bases fit TRBD2. This CDR3 has 18 residues. V lost 4 bases, J lost 5 bases, and 11 bases stayed unmatched. The V gene's germline CDR1 is SGHRS and CDR2 YFSETQ. CDR3 loop: CASSPGTSGGATMETQYF. In nucleotides, the CDR3 is TGCGCCAGCAGCCCCGGGACTAGCGGGGGGGCCACGATGGAGACCCAGTACTTC.

The chain is built from TRBV6-5 and TRBJ1-2; 7 positions match TRBD1. There are 13 residues in the CDR3. Unmatched junction bases numbered 3, after V lost 5 bases and J lost 3 bases. From germline, CDR1 is MNHEY and CDR2 SVGAGI. The CDR3 sequence: CASSMGQYYGYTF. The CDR3 DNA reads as TGTGCCAGCAGTATGGGACAGTACTATGGCTACACCTTC.

The chain recombines TRBV30 with TRBJ2-7; a possible D gene is TRBD1 (7 bases). Trimming cost V 3 bases and J 6 bases, with 15 bases left between them. The CDR3 loop spans 13 amino acids. Germline CDR1 and CDR2: GTSNPN and SVGIG (reference sequence). CDR3 loop: CAWRTRQGGEQYF. DNA for the CDR3: TGTGCCTGGAGGACCAGACAGGGAGGCGAGCAGTACTTC.

This CDR3 is CASSNSGQLNEKLFF. The CDR3 region has the DNA TGTGCCAGCTCCAACAGCGGGCAGCTTAATGAAAAACTGTTTTTT. The chain links TRBV2 to TRBJ1-4; D is unclear. V was clipped by 8 bases and J by 4 bases, with 17 bases between them. Germline-derived CDR1 and CDR2 are SNHLY and FYNNEI. CDR3 length: 15 residues.

This clone was seen a few times. The rearrangement joins TRBV6-1 to TRBJ1-5; D unresolved. The CDR3 contains 16 residues. The germline gives CDR1 MNHNS, CDR2 SASEGT. V lost 0 bases and J 2 bases, leaving 11 bases between the germline ends. The CDR3 DNA reads TGTGCCAGCAGTGAAGCGTTAGGGTCGGGCAATCAGCCCCAGCATTTT. Translating it yields CASSEALGSGNQPQHF.

The J gene is TRBJ2-5, the V gene TRBV5-1; D call uncertain. V was pared by 5 bases and J by 4 bases, with 12 bases between. Per germline, CDR1 SGHRS and CDR2 YFSETQ. This CDR3 contains 13 residues. CDR3 loop: CASRSARGETQYF. The CDR3 DNA sequence: TGCGCCAGCAGGTCGGCTAGAGGAGAGACCCAGTACTTC.

In this sample, this clone turned up once. The V call is TRBV25-1, the J call TRBJ2-3, with 7 bases aligning to TRBD2. V lost 4 bases, J lost 4 bases, and 5 bases stayed unmatched. Germline V gives CDR1 MGHDK, CDR2 SYGVNS. This CDR3 has 14 amino acids. In DNA form, the CDR3 reads TGTGCCAGCAGTGTTACGGGGGGAGCAGATACGCAGTATTTT. Amino acid sequence: CASSVTGGADTQYF. Variable domain in full (rest from reference TRBV25-1 and TRBJ2-3): EADIYQTPRYLVIGTGKKITLECSQTMGHDKMYWYQQDPGMELHLIHYSYGVNSTEKGDLSSESTVSRIRTEHFPLTLESARPSHTSQYLCASSVTGGADTQYFGPGTRLTVL.

The chain links TRBV9 to TRBJ2-2, with 7 bases that match TRBD1. The V gene's germline CDR1 is SGDLS and CDR2 YYNGEE. The CDR3 runs 17 residues. Trimming removed 2 bases from V and 4 bases from J; junction bases left unmatched: 11. The CDR3 DNA reads TGTGCCAGCAGCGTCCAAGAGTGGGCAGGGGGCACCGGGGAGCTGTTTTTT. Protein product: CASSVQEWAGGTGELFF.

V usage is TRBV12-3 or TRBV12-4 and J usage is TRBJ2-7; D is undetermined. V was trimmed by 1 base and J by 2 bases, leaving 6 bases between them. This CDR3 comprises 13 residues. CDR3 sequence (DNA): TGTGCCAGCAGTTTAGGCAATCCCTACGAGCAGTACTTC. As protein: CASSLGNPYEQYF.

The rearrangement uses TRBV7-2 and TRBJ1-4; D might be TRBD1 (6 bases). V was clipped by 8 bases and J by 5 bases, with 24 bases between them. There are 17 residues in the CDR3. Germline CDR1 SGHTA, CDR2 FQGNSA. Here the CDR3 reads CASRRFGPAGENEKLFF. DNA of the CDR3: TGTGCCAGCCGGAGGTTCGGGCCGGCAGGGGAGAATGAAAAACTGTTTTTT.

The chain carries TRBV4-1 and TRBJ1-5; D is undetermined. Trimming pared 0 bases from V and 9 bases from J, leaving 12 bases between. The CDR3 spans 14 residues. Germline V gene data show CDR1 as MGHRA and CDR2 as YSYEKL. The CDR3 nucleotides are TGCGCCAGCAGCCAAGAGGGATCGGGAGGGCCCCAGCATTTT. Protein sequence: CASSQEGSGGPQHF.

The chain carries TRBV5-1 and TRBJ1-1; D call uncertain. Germline V lookup: CDR1 SGHRS, CDR2 YFSETQ. The CDR3 runs to 14 residues. V lost 2 bases and J 0 bases, leaving 8 bases between the germline ends. The CDR3 here is CASSFGQLNTEAFF. CDR3 in DNA: TGCGCCAGCAGCTTCGGGCAGTTGAACACTGAAGCTTTCTTT.

The rearrangement uses TRBV6-1 and TRBJ1-2, with TRBD1 matching 7 bases. Trimming cost V 2 bases and J 4 bases; bases outside gene matches: 7. Germline V gene data show CDR1 as MNHNS and CDR2 as SASEGT. CDR3 length: 15 amino acids. The CDR3 is CASSESTGAPYGYTF. The CDR3 coding sequence is TGTGCCAGCAGTGAATCTACAGGGGCCCCCTATGGCTACACCTTC.

The rearrangement uses TRBV27 and TRBJ1-2, with 9 bases lining up with TRBD1. Germline CDR1 and CDR2: MNHEY and SMNVEV (reference sequence). Losses at the gene ends were 3 bases for V and 4 bases for J; bases not matched to a gene: 9. This CDR3 has 16 amino acids. Written as DNA, the CDR3 is TGTGCCAGCAGTTTTGATGTGGGACAGGGTTTCTATGGCTACACCTTC. Translated: CASSFDVGQGFYGYTF.

The genes are TRBV7-2 and TRBJ2-6; TRBD1 agrees at 10 bases. The V and J ends lost 5 bases and 1 base, in that order; junction bases with no gene match: 5. There are 17 residues in the CDR3. Germline assignment: CDR1 SGHTA and CDR2 FQGNSA. The DNA of the CDR3 is TGTGCCAGCAGCCTTGGACAGGGGGTATCTGGGGCCAACGTCCTGACTTTC. Amino acid sequence: CASSLGQGVSGANVLTF.

This clone was observed a few times. The chain couples TRBV2 to TRBJ1-2; D remains unclear. Looked up from germline, CDR1 is SNHLY and CDR2 is FYNNEI. There are 13 residues in the CDR3. V gave up 4 bases and J gave up 4 bases, with 10 bases separating them. DNA for the CDR3: TGTGCCAGCAGTGCGACGGTTTTCTATGGCTACACCTTC. It translates to CASSATVFYGYTF.

The V gene is TRBV9, the J gene TRBJ2-1; D tentatively fits TRBD1 or TRBD2 (5 bases each). Germline CDR1 is SGDLS and CDR2 is YYNGEE. V lost 0 bases to trimming and J lost 0 bases, with 7 bases between them. CDR3 size: 15 residues. CDR3 DNA: TGTGCCAGCAGCGTAGCGGGGCGCTCCTACAATGAGCAGTTCTTC. As protein: CASSVAGRSYNEQFF. Full variable domain (missing parts from reference TRBV9 and TRBJ2-1): DSGVTQTPKHLITATGQRVTLRCSPRSGDLSVYWYQQSLDQGLQFLIQYYNGEERAKGNILERFSAQQFPDLHSELNLSSLELGDSALYFCASSVAGRSYNEQFFGPGTRLTVL.

This chain joins TRBV9 and TRBJ2-1; 11 positions agree with TRBD2. There are 15 residues in the CDR3. Germline V gene sequence: CDR1 SGDLS, CDR2 YYNGEE. Losses at the gene ends were 4 bases for V and 5 bases for J; bases not matched to a gene: 5. CDR3 in amino acids: CASSPVAGGNNEQFF. The CDR3 region has the DNA TGTGCCAGCAGCCCAGTAGCGGGGGGGAACAATGAGCAGTTCTTC.

In this sample, this clone turned up a few times. This chain uses TRBV7-2 with TRBJ1-5; 7 bases are a match to TRBD1. The CDR3 has 14 residues. The germline gives CDR1 SGHTA, CDR2 FQGNSA. V was pared by 5 bases and J by 7 bases, with 8 bases of the junction left unmatched. The CDR3 DNA reads TGTGCCAGCAGCCCACCAGGGGGGTACCAGCCCCAGCATTTT. Translation: CASSPPGGYQPQHF.

The V and J genes are TRBV7-2 and TRBJ2-1, with TRBD2 matching 11 bases. The CDR3 runs 16 residues. V was pared by 5 bases and J by 8 bases, with 11 bases of the junction left unmatched. Germline V gives CDR1 SGHTA, CDR2 FQGNSA. In nucleotides, the CDR3 is TGTGCCAGCAGCCTATACCTTAGCGGGGGGGCTCATGAGCAGTTCTTC. The encoded protein is CASSLYLSGGAHEQFF.

This sequence joins TRBV11-2 and TRBJ2-7; perhaps TRBD2 as D (5 bases). The CDR3 loop spans 17 amino acids. Germline values: CDR1 SGHAT, CDR2 FQNNGV. Trimming stripped 0 bases from V and 0 bases from J, with 15 bases between. CDR3 protein: CASSLDLGEPSSYEQYF. CDR3 coding DNA: TGTGCCAGCAGCTTAGATCTGGGAGAACCTAGCTCCTACGAGCAGTACTTC.

The chain uses TRBV19 and TRBJ1-4, with D unresolved. The germline V and J ends were trimmed by 3 bases and 10 bases, with 15 bases remaining between them. CDR1 and CDR2 from the germline V gene are LNHDA and SQIVND (reference sequence). CDR3 size: 14 residues. CDR3 loop: CASSIQRVQGKLFF. The CDR3 DNA reads TGTGCCAGTAGTATTCAGAGGGTTCAAGGAAAACTGTTTTTT.